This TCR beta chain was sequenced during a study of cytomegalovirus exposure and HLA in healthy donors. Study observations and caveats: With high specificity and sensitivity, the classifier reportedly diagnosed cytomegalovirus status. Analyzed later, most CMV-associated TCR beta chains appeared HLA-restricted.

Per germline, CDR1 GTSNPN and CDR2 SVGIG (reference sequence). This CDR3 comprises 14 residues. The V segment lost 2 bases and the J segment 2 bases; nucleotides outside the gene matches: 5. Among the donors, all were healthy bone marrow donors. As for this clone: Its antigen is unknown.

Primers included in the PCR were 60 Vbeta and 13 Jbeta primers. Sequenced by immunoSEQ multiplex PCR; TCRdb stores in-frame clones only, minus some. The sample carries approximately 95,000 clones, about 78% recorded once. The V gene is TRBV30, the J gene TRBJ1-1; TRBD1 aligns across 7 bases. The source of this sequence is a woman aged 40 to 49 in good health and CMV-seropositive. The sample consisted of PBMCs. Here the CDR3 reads CAWSPTGANTEAFF. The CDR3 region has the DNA TGTGCCTGGAGTCCTACAGGGGCCAACACTGAAGCTTTCTTT.